Each of the 26 T cell receptor beta chains below was sequenced from the same sample in a study of monozygotic twins with inflammatory bowel disease. From its re-call of the 5' RACE reads, TCRdb lists each CDR3 protein once, without DNA. In total, the table holds around 190,000 distinct CDR3 sequences. Material for sequencing was blood. These receptors came from a human donor with ulcerative colitis or Crohn's disease, or a healthy co-twin of an affected twin (not recorded which).

V usage is TRBV20-1 and J usage is TRBJ2-7; TCRdb lists TRBD1, though no DNA is available to test this call. The CDR3 runs to 13 residues. CDR1 is DFQATT and CDR2 is SNEGSKA in the germline V gene (reference sequence). The CDR3 protein is CSASDRGLGEQYF.

J is TRBJ2-3 and V is TRBV11-2. The CDR3 spans 16 residues. Germline CDR1 and CDR2: SGHAT and FQNNGV. The CDR3 spells CASSLGPQLLTDTQYF.

The gene calls are TRBV11-3 and TRBJ2-2; TCRdb's assignment of TRBD1 cannot be checked, as there is no DNA. The V gene's germline CDR1 is SGHNT and CDR2 YENEEA. The CDR3 runs 13 residues. The CDR3 protein is CASRSRDTGELFF. Based on the CDR3 plus reference TRBV11-3 and TRBJ2-2, the full variable domain is EAGVVQSPRYKIIEKKQPVAFWCNPISGHNTLYWYLQNLGQGPELLIRYENEEAVDDSQLPKDRFSAERLKGVDSTLKIQPAELGDSAVYLCASRSRDTGELFFGEGSRLTVL.

J is TRBJ1-5 and V is TRBV11-2; lacking DNA, the TRBD1 call made by TCRdb goes unchecked. Germline loops: CDR1 SGHAT, CDR2 FQNNGV. This CDR3 has 18 residues. The CDR3 here is CASSFGGGWVESGQPQHF.

The rearrangement uses TRBV5-6 and TRBJ1-6. The CDR3 runs to 15 residues. Germline V CDR1 and CDR2: SGHDT, YYEEEE. CDR3 sequence reads: CASSLGQISGSPLHF.

The chain is built from TRBV18 and TRBJ2-7. The CDR3 runs 12 residues. Germline V gene data show CDR1 as KGHSH and CDR2 as LQKENI. The CDR3 spells CASSPQGEGQYF. Full variable domain (rest looked up from reference TRBV18 and TRBJ2-7): NAGVMQNPRHLVRRRGQEARLRCSPMKGHSHVYWYRQLPEEGLKFMVYLQKENIIDESGMPKERFSAEFPKEGPSILRIQQVVRGDSAAYFCASSPQGEGQYFGPGTRLTVT.

The genes are TRBV7-2 and TRBJ1-5; the TCRdb D gene call, TRBD1, has no DNA to confirm it. Germline CDR1 is SGHTA and CDR2 is FQGNSA. The CDR3 spans 15 residues. The CDR3 reads CASSLAGTTNQPQHF. Together with reference TRBV7-2 and TRBJ1-5, the CDR3 gives the full variable domain: GAGVSQSPSNKVTEKGKDVELRCDPISGHTALYWYRQSLGQGLEFLIYFQGNSAPDKSGLPSDRFSAERTGGSVSTLTIQRTQQEDSAVYLCASSLAGTTNQPQHFGDGTRLSIL.

The rearrangement joins TRBV18 to TRBJ1-1. There are 14 residues in the CDR3. CDR1 is KGHSH and CDR2 is LQKENI in the germline V gene. The CDR3 loop reads CASSPSTYGTEAFF. Drawing the rest from reference TRBV18 and TRBJ1-1, the complete variable domain is NAGVMQNPRHLVRRRGQEARLRCSPMKGHSHVYWYRQLPEEGLKFMVYLQKENIIDESGMPKERFSAEFPKEGPSILRIQQVVRGDSAAYFCASSPSTYGTEAFFGQGTRLTVV.

The CDR3 reads CASSFLRGNTGELFF. The chain is built from TRBV7-2 and TRBJ2-2. Germline assignment: CDR1 SGHTA and CDR2 FQGNSA. The CDR3 is made up of 15 amino acids.

J is TRBJ1-5 and V is TRBV5-1; the TRBD1 assignment by TCRdb is unverifiable without DNA. Germline assignment: CDR1 SGHRS and CDR2 YFSETQ. This CDR3 is 17 amino acids long. Here the CDR3 reads CASREFRGQGFRRPQHF. Filled out from reference TRBV5-1 and TRBJ1-5, the complete variable domain reads KAGVTQTPRYLIKTRGQQVTLSCSPISGHRSVSWYQQTPGQGLQFLFEYFSETQRNKGNFPGRFSGRQFSNSRSEMNVSTLELGDSALYLCASREFRGQGFRRPQHFGDGTRLSIL.

The chain has TRBV11-2 and TRBJ2-1; the TRBD1 assignment by TCRdb is unverifiable without DNA. This CDR3 contains 14 residues. Germline-derived CDR1 and CDR2 are SGHAT and FQNNGV. The CDR3: CASSFGTGHNEQFF.

This rearrangement joins TRBV29-1 to TRBJ2-7; no DNA is available, so the TRBD2 call from TCRdb remains unchecked. The CDR3 is 13 residues long. Germline CDR1 is SQVTM and CDR2 is ANQGSEA. The CDR3 reads CSALTSGGYEQYF.

This chain links TRBV2 with TRBJ1-4; TCRdb's D gene call, TRBD1, goes unchecked for lack of DNA. The length of the CDR3 is 14 residues. CDR1 and CDR2 from the germline V gene are SNHLY and FYNNEI. This CDR3 reads CASSGRQGHEKLFF.

The chain carries TRBV2 and TRBJ2-1; TCRdb picks TRBD1, but there is no DNA to check that call. The CDR3 sequence is 13 residues long. Looked up from germline, CDR1 is SNHLY and CDR2 is FYNNEI. The CDR3 loop is CASRDSIQVRQFF.

The CDR3 is CASHPLWTGPYEQYF. The V call is TRBV27, the J call TRBJ2-7; the TRBD2 assignment by TCRdb is unverifiable without DNA. The V gene's germline CDR1 is MNHEY and CDR2 SMNVEV (reference sequence). The CDR3 extends over 15 amino acids.

The chain couples TRBV5-1 to TRBJ2-2; with no DNA, the TCRdb D assignment of TRBD1 cannot be verified. Germline V gives CDR1 SGHRS, CDR2 YFSETQ. The CDR3 extends over 15 amino acids. The CDR3 sequence is CASSETTDRTGELFF.

V usage is TRBV6-1 and J usage is TRBJ2-1; the TCRdb call, TRBD1, lacks DNA for checking. Germline V gene lookup returns CDR1 MNHNS and CDR2 SASEGT. The CDR3 is made up of 15 amino acids. This CDR3 is CASRQTGGNVNEQFF.

The CDR3 is CASRRGFKNTGELFF. The chain carries TRBV5-4 and TRBJ2-2. The germline gives CDR1 SGHNT, CDR2 YYREEE (reference sequence). CDR3 size: 15 residues.

The chain has TRBV6-2 or TRBV6-3 and TRBJ2-3; the D call from TCRdb, TRBD2, cannot be confirmed without DNA. The CDR3 spans 21 residues. CDR1 is MNHEY and CDR2 is SVGEGT in the germline V gene. CDR3 sequence reads: CAPSERTGQGLAGEFTDTQYF.

V usage is TRBV5-1 and J usage is TRBJ1-1. This CDR3 region has 17 residues. Germline loops: CDR1 SGHRS, CDR2 YFSETQ. CDR3 sequence reads: CASSLSNSASMNTEAFF.

J is TRBJ2-3 and V is TRBV5-1; TCRdb indicates TRBD2, and absent DNA this call remains unverified. Germline V lookup: CDR1 SGHRS, CDR2 YFSETQ. CDR3 length equals 12 residues. CDR3 sequence reads: CASVGGGDTQYF.

The chain recombines TRBV7-2 with TRBJ2-2; as DNA is missing, the TRBD1 call by TCRdb cannot be tested. Per germline, CDR1 SGHTA and CDR2 FQGNSA. There are 13 residues in the CDR3. The CDR3 here is CASRTGATGELFF.

The chain's CDR3 is CASSAGYSPNTEAFF. J is TRBJ1-1 and V is TRBV10-2. Germline CDR1 WSHSY, CDR2 SAAADI. The CDR3 loop spans 15 amino acids.

J is TRBJ1-1 and V is TRBV20-1; TCRdb picks TRBD1, but there is no DNA to check that call. Per the germline V gene, CDR1 is DFQATT and CDR2 is SNEGSKA (reference sequence). This CDR3 is 14 amino acids long. The CDR3 is CSAQPGQGFPEAFF.

The chain employs TRBV3-1 and TRBJ2-1; the D gene TCRdb calls, TRBD2, cannot be checked with no DNA. This CDR3 has 15 amino acids. The V gene's germline CDR1 is LGHDT and CDR2 YNNKEL (reference sequence). The CDR3 sequence: CASSQGTSGNNEQFF.

The chain couples TRBV10-3 to TRBJ2-1; with no DNA, the TCRdb D assignment of TRBD2 cannot be verified. The CDR3 extends over 15 amino acids. Germline V gives CDR1 ENHRY, CDR2 SYGVKD. This CDR3 is CAISMDYQKDNEQFF.